Shown below are 30 T cell receptor beta chains from a single sample sequenced in a study of blood T cell repertoires in COVID-19. Clones were read by immunoSEQ multiplex PCR, and TCRdb kept only the in-frame ones, dropping some. There are some 390,000 clones in the sample; about 88% occur only once, and less than 3.5% lies in the top ten. Sequencing was carried out using peripheral blood. These receptors all stem from a human donor in a cohort sampled during active COVID-19.

This rearrangement joins TRBV15 to TRBJ1-2; D perhaps matches TRBD1 (5 bases). The CDR3 totals 14 residues. The V end was cut by 3 bases, the J end by 2 bases, with 10 bases between. Germline V gives CDR1 LNHNV, CDR2 YYDKDF (reference sequence). In DNA, the CDR3 is TGTGCCACCAGCAGTCCTAAGGGGAACTATGGCTACACCTTC. Translation gives CATSSPKGNYGYTF.

This chain uses TRBV7-9 with TRBJ2-3, with D tentatively TRBD1 (6 bases). V dropped 1 base and J dropped 5 bases, with 13 bases sitting between them. Germline CDR1 reads SEHNR; CDR2 reads FQNEAQ (reference sequence). The CDR3 is 15 residues long. CDR3 nucleotide sequence: TGTGCCAGCAGCTTAGGACAGGCCGCGGGAGATACGCAGTATTTT. Amino acids: CASSLGQAAGDTQYF.

The rearrangement joins TRBV2 to TRBJ2-7; tentative D call: TRBD1 (6 bases). The CDR3 spans 14 residues. Germline values: CDR1 SNHLY, CDR2 FYNNEI. CDR3 in DNA: TGTGCCAGCAGTGAAGTATGGGGGCAGGGGCAGATACCCGTC. It specifies CASSEVWGQGQIPV.

The gene calls are TRBV5-5 and TRBJ2-3; 7 bases are a match to TRBD1. The V gene's germline CDR1 is SGHKS and CDR2 YYEKEE (reference sequence). CDR3 length: 14 amino acids. After removal of 0 bases from V and 5 bases from J, the junction contained 3 bases not matched to a gene. The CDR3 loop reads CASSLGTGVDTQYF. The DNA of the CDR3 is TGTGCCAGCAGCTTGGGCACAGGGGTAGATACGCAGTATTTT.

The chain uses TRBV7-9 and TRBJ2-5; 8 bases match TRBD2. Germline CDR1 is SEHNR and CDR2 is FQNEAQ (reference sequence). V gave up 4 bases and J gave up 4 bases; unmatched junction bases: 17. The CDR3 extends over 18 amino acids. CDR3 residues: CASSSHGLVLSGGETQYF. CDR3 coding DNA: TGTGCCAGCAGCTCCCACGGTTTAGTTTTGAGCGGGGGAGAGACCCAGTACTTC.

CDR3 region: CASSFSVGTDTQYF. CDR3 DNA: TGTGCCAGCAGCTTTTCGGTTGGCACAGATACGCAGTATTTT. The chain has TRBV7-3 and TRBJ2-3; D is unresolved. V lost 3 bases and J 1 base, leaving 8 bases between the germline ends. Germline CDR1 SGHTA, CDR2 FQGTGA. CDR3 length: 14 amino acids. The full variable domain, rest sourced from reference TRBV7-3 and TRBJ2-3, is GAGVSQTPSNKVTEKGKYVELRCDPISGHTALYWYRQSLGQGPEFLIYFQGTGAADDSGLPNDRFFAVRPEGSVSTLKIQRTERGDSAVYLCASSFSVGTDTQYFGPGTRLTVL.

This clone was detected once. The chain recombines TRBV5-4 with TRBJ1-6; TRBD1 agrees at 9 bases. Germline CDR1 reads SGHNT; CDR2 reads YYREEE (reference sequence). The V and J ends lost 7 bases and 7 bases, in that order; junction bases with no gene match: 9. The CDR3 length is 15 residues. DNA of the CDR3: TGTGCCAGCGGATCAGCCGGGACAGGGAATTCACCCCTCCACTTT. Protein product: CASGSAGTGNSPLHF.

Concerning this clone itself: A much larger clone differs from this one at a single base, so this may be a read error. Other DNA sequences in this sample translate to the same CDR3. The rearrangement links TRBV29-1 to TRBJ1-1; the D gene is possibly TRBD1 (6 bases). Per the germline V gene, CDR1 is SQVTM and CDR2 is ANQGSEA. The CDR3 has 12 residues. V gave up 6 bases and J gave up 5 bases, with 13 bases separating them. CDR3 bases: TGCAGCGTGCCACAGGGAGAGACTGAAGCTTTCTTT. This translates into CSVPQGETEAFF.

This clone was seen a single time. The chain uses TRBV6-5 and TRBJ2-1; 9 bases align to TRBD2. V was pared by 5 bases and J by 4 bases, with 3 bases of the junction left unmatched. The CDR3 consists of 14 residues. Germline loops: CDR1 MNHEY, CDR2 SVGAGI. The CDR3 sequence is CASSRLAEYNEQFF. CDR3 nucleotides: TGTGCCAGCAGTCGACTAGCGGAGTACAATGAGCAGTTCTTC.

This clone was detected only once. The chain links TRBV9 to TRBJ2-7; D possibly corresponds to TRBD1 (5 bases). Trimming cost V 0 bases and J 2 bases, with 12 bases left between them. The CDR3 extends over 15 amino acids. Germline CDR1 reads SGDLS; CDR2 reads YYNGEE. CDR3 nucleotides: TGTGCCAGCAGCGTAGGGGCAGGGCTTCCCTACGAGCAGTACTTC. This translates into CASSVGAGLPYEQYF.

This chain connects TRBV11-2 to TRBJ2-3; 8 bases align to TRBD2. The CDR3 is 15 residues long. Germline-derived CDR1 and CDR2 are SGHAT and FQNNGV. Germline trimming cut 3 bases from V and 5 bases from J; bases unmatched to any gene: 7. This CDR3 reads CASSFYGRGKDTQYF. The CDR3 nucleotides are TGTGCCAGCAGCTTTTACGGGAGGGGAAAAGATACGCAGTATTTT. Together with reference TRBV11-2 and TRBJ2-3, the CDR3 gives the full variable domain: EAGVAQSPRYKIIEKRQSVAFWCNPISGHATLYWYQQILGQGPKLLIQFQNNGVVDDSQLPKDRFSAERLKGVDSTLKIQPAKLEDSAVYLCASSFYGRGKDTQYFGPGTRLTVL.

This chain connects TRBV27 to TRBJ2-7, with D tentatively TRBD1 (6 bases). The CDR3 extends over 14 amino acids. V gave up 2 bases and J gave up 4 bases, with 12 bases separating them. The germline V gene has CDR1 MNHEY and CDR2 SMNVEV (reference sequence). DNA for the CDR3: TGTGCCAGCAGTTTAAGCACACAGGGATACGAGCAGTACTTC. Translated, it gives CASSLSTQGYEQYF.

This clone appeared a single time. The chain is built from TRBV6-5 and TRBJ1-2; 7 bases line up with TRBD1. With V trimmed by 4 bases and J by 5 bases, 4 bases remained unmatched. CDR3 length: 13 amino acids. The germline gives CDR1 MNHEY, CDR2 SVGAGI. CDR3 region: CASSSQGRYGYTF. In DNA, the CDR3 is TGTGCCAGCAGTTCACAGGGGAGGTATGGCTACACCTTC.

This clone showed up just a few times. The chain employs TRBV4-2 and TRBJ1-5; D is unresolved. Trimming pared 0 bases from V and 6 bases from J, leaving 6 bases between. Germline V gene data show CDR1 as LGHNA and CDR2 as YNFKEQ. CDR3 length equals 13 residues. CDR3 nucleotide sequence: TGTGCCAGCAGCCAAGATCTTCTTCAGCCCCAGCATTTT. Protein sequence: CASSQDLLQPQHF.

This clone came up a few times. The gene calls are TRBV9 and TRBJ2-2, with TRBD1 identical over 7 bases. The length of the CDR3 is 15 residues. Germline loops: CDR1 SGDLS, CDR2 YYNGEE. V lost 3 bases to trimming and J lost 4 bases; unmatched junction nucleotides: 6. The CDR3 coding sequence is TGTGCCAGCAGCGAAAGGGCAGGGGGCACCGGGGAGCTGTTTTTT. Protein product: CASSERAGGTGELFF.

CDR3 in amino acids: CASSMERTGSPSGGYTF. In DNA, the CDR3 is TGTGCCAGTAGTATGGAAAGGACAGGATCCCCGTCGGGCGGCTACACCTTC. The chain joins TRBV19 to TRBJ1-2, with 7 nucleotides matching TRBD1. After removal of 3 bases from V and 8 bases from J, the junction contained 18 bases not matched to a gene. Germline values: CDR1 LNHDA, CDR2 SQIVND (reference sequence). The CDR3 extends over 17 amino acids.

V and J are TRBV27 and TRBJ1-6; no clear D gene. CDR1 and CDR2 (germline): MNHEY, SMNVEV (reference sequence). V was trimmed by 8 bases and J by 5 bases, leaving 16 bases between them. There are 15 residues in the CDR3. The CDR3 is CASWARPRDNSPLHF. Here the CDR3 DNA reads TGTGCCAGCTGGGCCCGGCCAAGAGATAATTCACCCCTCCACTTT.

The chain combines TRBV4-1 with TRBJ1-4, with a tentative D call TRBD1 (5 bases). The CDR3 runs to 18 residues. Per the germline V gene, CDR1 is MGHRA and CDR2 is YSYEKL. Trimming pared 1 base from V and 0 bases from J, leaving 15 bases between. CDR3 in amino acids: CASSQGGGGEATNEKLFF. CDR3 coding DNA: TGCGCCAGCAGCCAAGGGGGGGGTGGGGAAGCAACTAATGAAAAACTGTTTTTT.

This clone has just one count. The chain recombines TRBV5-5 with TRBJ2-7; 9 bases fit TRBD2. The CDR3 sequence is 15 residues long. V shed 2 bases, J shed 3 bases, and the junction held 6 bases outside the gene matches. Germline V gives CDR1 SGHKS, CDR2 YYEKEE (reference sequence). The CDR3 loop reads CASSFVGTSIYEQYF. CDR3 in DNA: TGTGCCAGCAGCTTCGTTGGGACTAGCATCTACGAGCAGTACTTC. Full variable domain (missing parts from reference TRBV5-5 and TRBJ2-7): DAGVTQSPTHLIKTRGQQVTLRCSPISGHKSVSWYQQVLGQGPQFIFQYYEKEERGRGNFPDRFSARQFPNYSSELNVNALLLGDSALYLCASSFVGTSIYEQYFGPGTRLTVT.

The chain uses TRBV5-6 and TRBJ2-5, with D hard to call. V was pared by 0 bases and J by 4 bases, with 10 bases between. The germline CDR1 and CDR2 sequences are SGHDT and YYEEEE. This CDR3 has 14 amino acids. The chain's CDR3 is CASSLVGVGETQYF. In DNA, the CDR3 is TGTGCCAGCAGCTTGGTCGGTGTCGGAGAGACCCAGTACTTC.

CDR3 region: CASSLLYIDEQFF. CDR3 coding DNA: TGTGCCAGCAGCTTGCTCTATATCGATGAGCAGTTCTTC. V gene TRBV5-8 combines with J gene TRBJ2-1; D not certain. The CDR3 contains 13 residues. The V end was cut by 1 base, the J end by 8 bases, with 10 bases between. Germline V lookup: CDR1 SGHTS, CDR2 YDEGEE.

V and J are TRBV19 and TRBJ1-4; possible D gene TRBD1, 5 bases. V was clipped by 7 bases and J by 8 bases, with 14 bases between them. The CDR3 is made up of 13 amino acids. Germline values: CDR1 LNHDA, CDR2 SQIVND (reference sequence). The CDR3 reads CASTIRGSEKLFF. CDR3 nucleotides: TGTGCCAGTACCATAAGGGGATCGGAAAAACTGTTTTTT.

This chain joins TRBV10-1 and TRBJ2-7; TRBD2 matches at 11 bases. V shed 2 bases, J shed 4 bases, and the junction held 16 bases outside the gene matches. Germline CDR1 reads WNHNN; CDR2 reads SYGVQD (reference sequence). The CDR3 covers 19 residues. The CDR3 DNA is TGCGCCAGCAGTGAGCTTGGTTCTAGCGGGAGGAGCCAGGATTACGAGCAGTACTTC. Translation: CASSELGSSGRSQDYEQYF.

This clone was counted a single time. The chain uses TRBV2 and TRBJ1-6, with D perhaps TRBD1 (5 bases). The CDR3 spans 14 residues. Trimming removed 2 bases at V and 7 bases at J, with 9 bases between. Germline V gene sequence: CDR1 SNHLY, CDR2 FYNNEI. CDR3 nucleotides: TGTGCCAGCAGTGAACTCAGGGTGAATTCACCCCTCCACTTT. Translating it yields CASSELRVNSPLHF.

The V and J genes are TRBV13 and TRBJ1-1; D not certain. V lost 5 bases to trimming and J lost 1 base, with 14 bases between them. The CDR3 covers 15 residues. CDR1 is PRHDT, CDR2 FYEKMQ, per germline (reference sequence). DNA for the CDR3: TGTGCCAGCAGCGCGCCTAGCAGTAAGAACACTGAAGCTTTCTTT. Translating gives CASSAPSSKNTEAFF.

This clone turned up a few times. The genes are TRBV28 and TRBJ1-2; possibly TRBD1 for D (5 bases). V was trimmed by 1 base and J by 5 bases, leaving 11 bases between them. The CDR3 loop spans 14 amino acids. CDR1 and CDR2 from the germline V gene are MDHEN and SYDVKM. The CDR3 nucleotides read TGTGCCAGCAGTTTATACGACAGAGCGTATGGCTACACCTTC. Encoded protein: CASSLYDRAYGYTF.

The chain combines TRBV7-3 with TRBJ2-3; D is perhaps TRBD1 (5 bases). The CDR3 runs 14 residues. The V end lost 5 bases, the J end lost 4 bases, and 13 bases lay between the germline ends. The germline CDR1 and CDR2 sequences are SGHTA and FQGTGA. The CDR3 sequence is CASSSRRGADTQYF. CDR3 sequence (DNA): TGTGCCAGCAGCAGTCGTAGGGGCGCAGATACGCAGTATTTT.

V is TRBV6-4 and J is TRBJ2-1, with 8 bases aligning to TRBD2. Germline assignment: CDR1 MRHNA and CDR2 SNTAGT. Trimming cost V 0 bases and J 6 bases; bases outside gene matches: 10. The CDR3 covers 17 residues. The CDR3 bases are TGTGCCAGCAGTGACTCGGAGGTGGTGGCGGGGGGCAATGAGCAGTTCTTC. Its protein product is CASSDSEVVAGGNEQFF.

The chain uses TRBV5-1 and TRBJ1-1; D not certain. CDR1 is SGHRS and CDR2 is YFSETQ in the germline V gene. Trimming removed 1 base at V and 0 bases at J, with 7 bases between. CDR3 size: 14 residues. CDR3 residues: CASSLTSMNTEAFF. For the CDR3, the DNA is TGCGCCAGCAGCTTGACAAGTATGAACACTGAAGCTTTCTTT.

The rearrangement joins TRBV11-3 to TRBJ2-3; 10 bases are shared with TRBD2. Germline V gives CDR1 SGHNT, CDR2 YENEEA. The CDR3 sequence is 16 residues long. J gave up 4 bases and V 3 bases, and 7 bases lay outside the gene matches. CDR3 in amino acids: CASSLKAGGPSDTQYF. The CDR3 bases are TGTGCCAGCAGCTTGAAAGCGGGGGGGCCCTCAGATACGCAGTATTTT.